This T cell receptor (beta chain) was recovered during a study of OX40 agonist ivuxolimab in advanced cancers. Study-wide results and limits: Averaging showed that CD8+ T cells had more expanded clones than CD4+ did.

Trimming cost V 2 bases and J 0 bases; bases outside gene matches: 10. The germline gives CDR1 SGHDT, CDR2 YYEEEE. The CDR3 is made up of 18 amino acids. For this clone: The antigen is not known.

The table came from immunoSEQ multiplex PCR; TCRdb's copy has only in-frame clones and leaves some out. The sample carries about 32,000 clones, around 81% recorded once. The input for sequencing was CD4+ or CD8+ T cells sorted from blood, taken in a trial of the OX40 agonist ivuxolimab. The chain has TRBV5-6 and TRBJ2-3; 9 bases map to TRBD2. This sequence originates from an adult with an advanced solid tumor such as melanoma, head and neck, liver or kidney cancer. The CDR3 DNA follows: TGTGCCAGCAGCTTCTTTCGCGGGAGGGCCGGCAGCACAGATACGCAGTATTTT. It specifies CASSFFRGRAGSTDTQYF.